The 17 T cell receptor beta chains in this list originate from one sample, sequenced in a study of shared clonotypes between healthy human individuals. Sequencing was performed with immunoSEQ multiplex PCR; in TCRdb, only in-frame clones are kept and a portion is missing. The sample includes around 500,000 clones, over 75% of them seen just once. The sample was PBMCs. The receptor source for this set is a woman in her forties in good health. Some clones in this sample may be carry-over from other donors' samples.

As to this clone: Other DNA sequences within the sample encode an identical CDR3. The chain uses TRBV29-1 and TRBJ1-1; D is unclear. The V gene lost 4 bases and the J gene lost 2 bases, with 5 bases spanning the gap. Looked up from germline, CDR1 is SQVTM and CDR2 is ANQGSEA. This CDR3 is 11 amino acids long. The CDR3 reads CSVGSNTEAFF. The CDR3 coding sequence is TGCAGCGTTGGAAGCAACACTGAAGCTTTCTTT. The variable domain in full, completed from reference TRBV29-1 and TRBJ1-1, reads SAVISQKPSRDICQRGTSLTIQCQVDSQVTMMFWYRQQPGQSLTLIATANQGSEATYESGFVIDKFPISRPNLTFSTLTVSNMSPEDSSIYLCSVGSNTEAFFGQGTRLTVV.

The V call is TRBV5-1, the J call TRBJ1-1; 8 nucleotides match TRBD1. The germline gives CDR1 SGHRS, CDR2 YFSETQ. Losses at the gene ends were 2 bases for V and 3 bases for J; bases not matched to a gene: 3. The CDR3 loop spans 14 amino acids. Here the CDR3 reads CASSFNRGDTEAFF. DNA for the CDR3: TGCGCCAGCAGCTTCAACAGGGGGGACACTGAAGCTTTCTTT.

This clone was found once. This sequence joins TRBV18 and TRBJ2-1, with 10 nucleotides matching TRBD1. Losses at the gene ends were 3 bases for V and 5 bases for J; bases not matched to a gene: 1. CDR3 length: 14 amino acids. CDR1 is KGHSH, CDR2 LQKENI, per germline. The CDR3 bases are TGTGCCAGCTCACCGGGACAGGGGCACAATGAGCAGTTCTTC. The encoded protein is CASSPGQGHNEQFF.

This clone came up once. CDR3 sequence: CASSIFGSKNQPQHF. CDR3 nucleotides: TGTGCCAGTAGTATCTTCGGATCTAAAAATCAGCCCCAGCATTTT. J is TRBJ1-5 and V is TRBV19; no firm D call. CDR1 LNHDA and CDR2 SQIVND come from the germline V gene (reference sequence). Trimming stripped 3 bases from V and 4 bases from J, with 13 bases between. This CDR3 has 15 residues.

This rearrangement joins TRBV30 to TRBJ1-3; 9 positions match TRBD1. Germline lookup yields CDR1 GTSNPN and CDR2 SVGIG (reference sequence). The V and J ends lost 4 bases and 2 bases, in that order; junction bases with no gene match: 3. CDR3 length: 14 residues. The chain's CDR3 is CAWNRGPTGNTIYF. The DNA for the CDR3 is TGTGCCTGGAACAGGGGGCCTACTGGAAACACCATATATTTT.

V gene TRBV5-4 combines with J gene TRBJ1-2, with 11 nucleotides matching TRBD1. This CDR3 has 15 residues. V was pared by 0 bases and J by 4 bases, with 2 bases of the junction left unmatched. The germline gives CDR1 SGHNT, CDR2 YYREEE (reference sequence). The CDR3 sequence: CASSLEGQGGYGYTF. For the CDR3, the DNA is TGTGCCAGCAGCTTGGAGGGACAGGGGGGCTATGGCTACACCTTC.

With regard to this clone: A read error is possible here, since a much larger clone lies one base away. This rearrangement joins TRBV10-1 to TRBJ2-1, with D maybe TRBD2 (5 bases). This CDR3 has 16 residues. Germline V lookup: CDR1 WNHNN, CDR2 SYGVQD (reference sequence). Trimming stripped 4 bases from V and 4 bases from J, with 17 bases between. CDR3 region: CASSGYRRGSYNEQFF. The CDR3 coding sequence is TGCGCCAGCAGTGGTTACCGGAGAGGGAGTTACAATGAGCAGTTCTTC.

The chain joins TRBV18 to TRBJ2-7; D may be TRBD2 (5 bases). This CDR3 contains 14 residues. Germline V lookup: CDR1 KGHSH, CDR2 LQKENI. V dropped 3 bases and J dropped 1 base, with 10 bases sitting between them. Here the CDR3 reads CASSPEQRSYEQYF. The CDR3 DNA reads as TGTGCCAGCTCACCGGAACAGCGGTCCTACGAGCAGTACTTC.

This chain joins TRBV7-3 and TRBJ2-5; D call uncertain. There are 14 residues in the CDR3. Trimming removed 1 base from V and 1 base from J, with 7 bases in between. Germline CDR1 is SGHTA and CDR2 is FQGTGA. The CDR3 DNA sequence: TGTGCCAGCAGCTTAAACACGGCCCAAGAGACCCAGTACTTC. Encoded protein: CASSLNTAQETQYF.

CDR3 sequence reads: CASSVADRGNTQYF. The CDR3 DNA reads TGTGCCAGCAGCGTGGCCGACAGGGGAAATACGCAGTATTTT. This sequence joins TRBV9 and TRBJ2-3; 8 nucleotides align to TRBD1. The length of the CDR3 is 14 residues. Losses at the gene ends were 2 bases for V and 7 bases for J; bases not matched to a gene: 6. Germline V gives CDR1 SGDLS, CDR2 YYNGEE.

The V gene is TRBV15, the J gene TRBJ2-7, with D possibly TRBD2 on 7 matching bases. Trimming left V 1 base short and J 3 bases short, with 16 bases between. CDR1 and CDR2 (germline): LNHNV, YYDKDF (reference sequence). This CDR3 contains 16 residues. In nucleotides, the CDR3 is TGTGCCACCAGCAGAGTCCCTAGGGGGGGCGGCTACGAGCAGTACTTC. It translates to CATSRVPRGGGYEQYF.

Regarding this clone: The sample carries other DNA sequences with the same CDR3. The V gene is TRBV5-1, the J gene TRBJ2-3; unclear D gene. Trimming stripped 2 bases from V and 1 base from J, with 5 bases between. CDR1 is SGHRS and CDR2 is YFSETQ in the germline V gene. This CDR3 has 13 amino acids. CDR3 loop: CASSFSGTDTQYF. As DNA, the CDR3 is TGCGCCAGCAGCTTTTCGGGCACAGATACGCAGTATTTT.

The chain uses TRBV6-1 and TRBJ2-7; 9 bases are shared with TRBD2. In germline, CDR1 is MNHNS, CDR2 SASEGT. The CDR3 length is 15 residues. The J segment lost 2 bases and the V segment lost 5 bases, leaving 7 bases of the junction unmatched. The DNA of the CDR3 is TGTGCCAGCAGTAACTTAGCGGGAGCGGCCTACGAGCAGTACTTC. Amino acid sequence: CASSNLAGAAYEQYF.

The V call is TRBV5-1, the J call TRBJ2-7; no reliable D call. This CDR3 spans 12 amino acids. Trimming left V 0 bases short and J 6 bases short, with 7 bases between. Per the germline V gene, CDR1 is SGHRS and CDR2 is YFSETQ. The CDR3 DNA reads TGCGCCAGCAGCTTGGAAGGTCCCGAGCAGTACTTC. Translated: CASSLEGPEQYF. Using reference TRBV5-1 and TRBJ2-7 for the parts outside the CDR3, the full variable domain is KAGVTQTPRYLIKTRGQQVTLSCSPISGHRSVSWYQQTPGQGLQFLFEYFSETQRNKGNFPGRFSGRQFSNSRSEMNVSTLELGDSALYLCASSLEGPEQYFGPGTRLTVT.

The V call is TRBV5-4, the J call TRBJ1-3, with D unresolved. This CDR3 spans 14 amino acids. The germline V gene has CDR1 SGHNT and CDR2 YYREEE (reference sequence). Trimming removed 5 bases from V and 3 bases from J, with 12 bases in between. In DNA form, the CDR3 reads TGTGCCAGCAGTTCAAATGGGCGTGGAAACACCATATATTTT. Its translation is CASSSNGRGNTIYF. The whole variable domain, remainder taken from reference TRBV5-4 and TRBJ1-3, is ETGVTQSPTHLIKTRGQQVTLRCSSQSGHNTVSWYQQALGQGPQFIFQYYREEENGRGNFPPRFSGLQFPNYSSELNVNALELDDSALYLCASSSNGRGNTIYFGEGSWLTVV.

Comments on this clone: A read error likely explains this, since a far larger clone differs by one base. This sample includes further DNA sequences coding for the same CDR3. This sequence joins TRBV5-1 and TRBJ2-2, with D uncertain. The CDR3 is 13 residues long. Germline V gene data show CDR1 as SGHRS and CDR2 as YFSETQ. The CDR3 sequence: CASSLADTGELFF. CDR3 bases: TGCGCAAGCAGCTTGGCAGATACCGGGGAGCTGTTTTTT.

The chain has TRBV11-1 and TRBJ2-7; D is possibly TRBD1 or TRBD2 (5 bases each). The CDR3 runs to 16 residues. The V gene's germline CDR1 is SGHAT and CDR2 FQDESV (reference sequence). Trimming took off 5 bases at V and 7 bases at J, with 24 bases between the two ends. CDR3 loop: CASSRTRGTGGEEQYF. The CDR3, as DNA: TGTGCCAGCAGCCGGACGAGGGGAACCGGCGGAGAAGAGCAGTACTTC.